A single sample is the source of the 26 T cell receptor beta chains below, sequenced in a study of identical twins. One entry per CDR3 protein results from TCRdb running MiXCR on the 5' RACE reads. The sample lists 540,000 or so distinct CDR3 sequences, around 20% occurring once. These data were also reused for a study on yellow fever vaccine responses in identical twins.

Specimen: CD4+ T cells sorted from blood. Source of these receptors: a woman between 18 and 30 years old in good health.

This clonotype was seen more than once but under ten times. The J gene is TRBJ2-3, the V gene TRBV12-3 or TRBV12-4, with 12 bases lining up with TRBD2. Trimming cost V 5 bases and J 1 base; bases outside gene matches: 1. This CDR3 contains 15 residues. CDR3 region: CASSRLAGGTDTQYF. Written as DNA, the CDR3 is TGTGCCAGCAGTCGACTAGCGGGAGGCACAGATACGCAGTATTTT.

V is TRBV24-1 and J is TRBJ2-2, with D uncertain. CDR1 and CDR2 (germline): KGHDR, SFDVKD. V lost 5 bases and J 7 bases, leaving 4 bases between the germline ends. The CDR3 has 11 residues. The CDR3 coding sequence is TGTGCCACCAGTGCTTTCGGGGAGCTGTTTTTT. Translation gives CATSAFGELFF.

This clonotype was counted a few times. The rearrangement joins TRBV18 to TRBJ2-1; 8 bases line up with TRBD1. This CDR3 is built from 21 residues. Looked up from germline, CDR1 is KGHSH and CDR2 is LQKENI. V trimming: 2 bases; J trimming: 2 bases; junction bases outside the gene matches: 20. The CDR3 coding sequence is TGTGCCAGCTCACCAGGACCTAGGGGGACAGGAGGGGAAATTCCCTACAATGAGCAGTTCTTC. This translates into CASSPGPRGTGGEIPYNEQFF.

The V call is TRBV20-1, the J call TRBJ2-1, with D maybe TRBD2 (5 bases). Trimming left V 6 bases short and J 3 bases short, with 24 bases between. Per the germline V gene, CDR1 is DFQATT and CDR2 is SNEGSKA (reference sequence). This CDR3 is built from 17 residues. The CDR3 nucleotides are TGCAGTGCCCCCTCCCCGCTGATAGCGCAACACTACAATGAGCAGTTCTTC. Its translation: CSAPSPLIAQHYNEQFF.

The rearrangement links TRBV6-1 to TRBJ2-7; 9 bases agree with TRBD2. V shed 6 bases and J 6 bases; nucleotides not matched to a gene: 9. The CDR3 sequence is 14 residues long. The germline V gene encodes CDR1 MNHNS and CDR2 SASEGT. CDR3 nucleotides: TGTGCCAGCAGACGCCCCCGAGCGGGAGGCGAGCAGTACTTC. As protein: CASRRPRAGGEQYF.

In this sample, this clonotype turned up many times. This chain links TRBV12-3 or TRBV12-4 with TRBJ2-7, with a possible D match to TRBD2 (6 bases). Trimming took 5 bases from V and 0 from J, leaving 11 bases between them. The CDR3 is 14 residues long. In DNA, the CDR3 is TGTGCCAGCAGTCGGGACTGGCCCTCCTACGAGCAGTACTTC. As protein: CASSRDWPSYEQYF.

The chain links TRBV7-2 to TRBJ2-2; D is unclear. Germline lookup yields CDR1 SGHTA and CDR2 FQGNSA. This CDR3 has 15 amino acids. Trimming left V 5 bases short and J 1 base short, with 11 bases between. CDR3 amino acids: CASSVALLNTGELFF. In DNA form, the CDR3 reads TGTGCCAGCAGCGTCGCCCTCCTGAACACCGGGGAGCTGTTTTTT.

The chain combines TRBV6-2 or TRBV6-3 with TRBJ2-7; 16 bases line up with TRBD2. The V gene end was trimmed by 5 bases and the J gene end by 5 bases; junction bases not matched to a gene: 21. From germline, CDR1 is MNHEY and CDR2 SVGEGT. This CDR3 region has 21 residues. CDR3: CASSRAVGLAGGPLSGNEQYF. Written as DNA, the CDR3 is TGTGCCAGCAGTCGGGCGGTGGGACTAGCGGGAGGGCCTCTTAGTGGAAACGAGCAGTACTTC.

In its sample, this clonotype was seen a few times. CDR3 residues: CASSYTSGISTDTQYF. In DNA form, the CDR3 reads TGTGCCAGCAGTTACACTAGCGGGATTAGCACAGATACGCAGTATTTT. The rearrangement links TRBV6-5 to TRBJ2-3; 10 nucleotides align to TRBD2. The CDR3 has 16 amino acids. Germline CDR1 reads MNHEY; CDR2 reads SVGAGI. With 2 bases clipped from V and 0 bases from J, the junction kept 2 bases outside the gene matches.

In this sample, this clonotype turned up a few times. The gene calls are TRBV24-1 and TRBJ2-3, with D perhaps assigned TRBD1 or TRBD2 (6 bases each). The CDR3 totals 14 residues. Looked up from germline, CDR1 is KGHDR and CDR2 is SFDVKD. Trimming left V 8 bases short and J 2 bases short, with 13 bases between. CDR3 sequence: CATMEGGSTDTQYF. DNA of the CDR3: TGTGCCACCATGGAGGGGGGATCCACAGATACGCAGTATTTT.

This sequence joins TRBV10-1 and TRBJ2-6; 7 bases match TRBD2. Germline CDR1 WNHNN, CDR2 SYGVQD (reference sequence). Losses at the gene ends were 3 bases for V and 4 bases for J; bases not matched to a gene: 3. The CDR3 spans 15 residues. The CDR3 loop is CASSDGGTGANVLTF. CDR3 in DNA: TGCGCCAGCAGTGACGGGGGGACGGGGGCCAACGTCCTGACTTTC.

Only a few counts were recorded for this clonotype. The junction departs from the called germline gene at one end, perhaps through a read error. The chain uses TRBV7-9 and TRBJ2-2; D perhaps matches TRBD2 (5 bases). This CDR3 has 14 residues. Germline CDR1 SEHNR, CDR2 FQNEAQ (reference sequence). The CDR3 nucleotides are TGTGCCAGCAGCTTAGAGTGGAACACCGGGGAGCTGCTTTTT. Translating it yields CASSLEWNTGELLF.

This rearrangement joins TRBV28 to TRBJ2-4; D is undetermined. The germline V and J ends were trimmed by 6 bases and 5 bases, with 2 bases remaining between them. Per germline, CDR1 MDHEN and CDR2 SYDVKM. The CDR3 sequence is 10 residues long. CDR3 in amino acids: CASSQNIQYF. The CDR3 nucleotides read TGTGCCAGCAGCCAAAACATTCAGTACTTC. The entire variable domain, with the rest obtained from reference TRBV28 and TRBJ2-4, is as follows: DVKVTQSSRYLVKRTGEKVFLECVQDMDHENMFWYRQDPGLGLRLIYFSYDVKMKEKGDIPEGYSVSREKKERFSLILESASTNQTSMYLCASSQNIQYFGAGTRLSVL.

Ten or more counts support this clonotype. The V call is TRBV27, the J call TRBJ2-7; D not certain. CDR1 and CDR2 from the germline V gene are MNHEY and SMNVEV (reference sequence). CDR3 length: 12 residues. V was cut by 8 bases and J by 2 bases, with 10 bases left in between. The CDR3 loop reads CASSSRTYEQYF. The DNA of the CDR3 is TGTGCCAGCTCATCACGGACCTACGAGCAGTACTTC.

This clonotype was found a few times. V gene TRBV12-3 or TRBV12-4 combines with J gene TRBJ2-5; possibly TRBD1 for D (6 bases). The germline V and J ends were trimmed by 0 bases and 13 bases, with 15 bases remaining between them. The CDR3 totals 13 residues. The CDR3 region is CASSLALRQAVYF. CDR3 DNA sequence: TGTGCCAGCAGTTTAGCCCTTCGACAGGCAGTGTACTTC.

This clonotype has only a few counts. The chain couples TRBV29-1 to TRBJ2-3; possibly TRBD2 for D (6 bases). The V and J ends lost 3 bases and 4 bases respectively, with 14 bases between them. Per the germline V gene, CDR1 is SQVTM and CDR2 is ANQGSEA. CDR3 length equals 14 residues. The chain's CDR3 is CSVDPSGVADTQYF. In nucleotides, the CDR3 is TGCAGCGTTGACCCCTCGGGAGTTGCAGATACGCAGTATTTT.

The chain joins TRBV11-3 to TRBJ1-1, with D perhaps TRBD1 (6 bases). The germline V and J ends were trimmed by 5 bases and 6 bases, with 19 bases remaining between them. The CDR3 runs to 15 residues. Germline V CDR1 and CDR2: SGHNT, YENEEA. CDR3 residues: CASSPFSSGASEAFF. For the CDR3, the DNA is TGTGCCAGCAGCCCATTCTCTTCGGGGGCCTCTGAAGCTTTCTTT.

J is TRBJ1-1 and V is TRBV28, with D possibly matching TRBD1 (5 bases). V dropped 6 bases and J dropped 1 base, with 18 bases sitting between them. The CDR3 has 16 amino acids. The germline V gene has CDR1 MDHEN and CDR2 SYDVKM. The CDR3 sequence is CASSPYDSYQNTEAFF. The CDR3 nucleotides are TGTGCCAGCAGCCCTTACGACAGCTACCAGAACACTGAAGCTTTCTTT.

The J gene is TRBJ2-1, the V gene TRBV7-3; TRBD2 might be the D (5 bases). CDR3 length: 13 residues. Germline V lookup: CDR1 SGHTA, CDR2 FQGTGA. V dropped 8 bases and J dropped 3 bases, with 11 bases sitting between them. In DNA, the CDR3 is TGTGCCAGCGGGTGGACTCTCTACAATGAGCAGTTCTTC. Translation gives CASGWTLYNEQFF.

V gene TRBV13 combines with J gene TRBJ1-1, with 7 positions matching TRBD1. J gave up 1 base and V 0 bases, and 11 bases lay outside the gene matches. Germline V lookup: CDR1 PRHDT, CDR2 FYEKMQ (reference sequence). The CDR3 spans 18 residues. The CDR3 DNA is TGTGCCAGCAGCTTAGGAGTTCCCGGACAGGAACCGAACACTGAAGCTTTCTTT. Its protein is CASSLGVPGQEPNTEAFF. Variable domain in full (rest from reference TRBV13 and TRBJ1-1): AAGVIQSPRHLIKEKRETATLKCYPIPRHDTVYWYQQGPGQDPQFLISFYEKMQSDKGSIPDRFSAQQFSDYHSELNMSSLELGDSALYFCASSLGVPGQEPNTEAFFGQGTRLTVV.

The rearrangement joins TRBV20-1 to TRBJ2-1, with 7 positions matching TRBD1. V shed 2 bases, J shed 0 bases, and the junction held 1 base outside the gene matches. Germline V gives CDR1 DFQATT, CDR2 SNEGSKA (reference sequence). This CDR3 is built from 14 residues. CDR3 sequence reads: CSARRDSSYNEQFF. CDR3 bases: TGCAGTGCTAGAAGGGACAGCTCCTACAATGAGCAGTTCTTC.

The J gene is TRBJ2-1, the V gene TRBV4-1; 11 positions agree with TRBD2. Germline assignment: CDR1 MGHRA and CDR2 YSYEKL. This CDR3 region has 16 residues. The V gene end was trimmed by 4 bases and the J gene end by 9 bases; junction bases not matched to a gene: 11. The CDR3 DNA reads TGCGCCAGCAGCCCACCTAATAGCGGGGGGGCGGGTGAGCAGTTCTTC. Its translation: CASSPPNSGGAGEQFF.

V gene TRBV12-3 or TRBV12-4 combines with J gene TRBJ2-5; 9 bases map to TRBD1. The V and J ends lost 10 bases and 5 bases, in that order; junction bases with no gene match: 11. This CDR3 spans 14 amino acids. This chain's CDR3 is CAIRRGTGLETQYF. DNA of the CDR3: TGTGCCATCAGACGAGGGACAGGGTTGGAGACCCAGTACTTC.

The count of this clonotype is one. The chain joins TRBV7-9 to TRBJ2-7; the match to TRBD1 covers 8 bases. Germline V CDR1 and CDR2: SEHNR, FQNEAQ (reference sequence). The junction had 1 base not matched to a gene; V was cut back by 3 bases and J by 6 bases. This CDR3 has 12 amino acids. CDR3 sequence reads: CASSFDRGEQYF. CDR3 in DNA: TGTGCCAGCAGCTTCGACAGGGGCGAGCAGTACTTC.

The rearrangement joins TRBV4-1 to TRBJ2-1; possible D gene TRBD2, 6 bases. The CDR3 totals 16 residues. Trimming removed 1 base from V and 5 bases from J, with 15 bases in between. Germline V CDR1 and CDR2: MGHRA, YSYEKL. CDR3 coding DNA: TGCGCCAGCAGCCAAGCAGGGCGGGACCCAAACAATGAGCAGTTCTTC. Translated: CASSQAGRDPNNEQFF.

V usage is TRBV18 and J usage is TRBJ2-7; unclear D gene. The V end lost 4 bases, the J end lost 6 bases, and 7 bases lay between the germline ends. Germline V lookup: CDR1 KGHSH, CDR2 LQKENI. The CDR3 has 11 residues. The CDR3, as DNA: TGTGCCAGCTCACAGGGCGCCGAGCAGTACTTC. Amino acids: CASSQGAEQYF.